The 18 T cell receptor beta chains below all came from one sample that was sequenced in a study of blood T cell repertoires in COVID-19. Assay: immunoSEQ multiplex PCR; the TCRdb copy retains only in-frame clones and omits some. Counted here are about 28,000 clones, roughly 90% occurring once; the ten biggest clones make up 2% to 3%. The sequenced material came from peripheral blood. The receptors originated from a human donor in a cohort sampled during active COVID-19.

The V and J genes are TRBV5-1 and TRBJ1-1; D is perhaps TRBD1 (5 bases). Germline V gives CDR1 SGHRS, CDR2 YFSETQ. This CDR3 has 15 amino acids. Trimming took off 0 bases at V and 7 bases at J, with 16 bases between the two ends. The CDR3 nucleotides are TGCGCCAGCAGCTTGGCCGCCGGGCAGGGCATTGAAGCTTTCTTT. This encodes CASSLAAGQGIEAFF.

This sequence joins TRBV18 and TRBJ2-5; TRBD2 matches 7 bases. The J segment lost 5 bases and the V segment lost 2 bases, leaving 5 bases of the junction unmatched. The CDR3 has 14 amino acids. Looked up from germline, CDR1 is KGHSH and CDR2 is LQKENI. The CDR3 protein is CASSPIRGEETQYF. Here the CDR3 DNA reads TGTGCCAGCTCACCAATCCGGGGGGAGGAGACCCAGTACTTC. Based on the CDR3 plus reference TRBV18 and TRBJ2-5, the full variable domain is NAGVMQNPRHLVRRRGQEARLRCSPMKGHSHVYWYRQLPEEGLKFMVYLQKENIIDESGMPKERFSAEFPKEGPSILRIQQVVRGDSAAYFCASSPIRGEETQYFGPGTRLLVL.

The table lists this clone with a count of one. The CDR3 coding sequence is TGTGCCAGCAGCTTAGGGCCCACAAATCAGCCCCAGCATTTT. Its protein is CASSLGPTNQPQHF. The V gene is TRBV7-2, the J gene TRBJ1-5; D is ambiguous. Germline V gives CDR1 SGHTA, CDR2 FQGNSA. The V and J ends lost 1 base and 4 bases respectively, with 8 bases between them. This CDR3 region has 14 residues. The whole variable domain, remainder taken from reference TRBV7-2 and TRBJ1-5, is GAGVSQSPSNKVTEKGKDVELRCDPISGHTALYWYRQSLGQGLEFLIYFQGNSAPDKSGLPSDRFSAERTGGSVSTLTIQRTQQEDSAVYLCASSLGPTNQPQHFGDGTRLSIL.

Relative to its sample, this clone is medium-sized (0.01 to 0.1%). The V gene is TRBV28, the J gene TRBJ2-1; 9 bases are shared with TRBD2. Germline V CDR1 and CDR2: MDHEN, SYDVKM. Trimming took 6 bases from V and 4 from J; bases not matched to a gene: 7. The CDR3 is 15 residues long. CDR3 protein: CASRRGGIRYNEQFF. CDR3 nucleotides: TGTGCCAGCAGGCGGGGGGGAATCCGTTACAATGAGCAGTTCTTC.

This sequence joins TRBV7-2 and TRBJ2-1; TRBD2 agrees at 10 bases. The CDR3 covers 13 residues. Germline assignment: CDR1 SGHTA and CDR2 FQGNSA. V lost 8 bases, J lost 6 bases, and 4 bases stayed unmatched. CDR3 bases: TGTGCCAGCCAACTAGCGGGGACCAATGAGCAGTTCTTC. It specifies CASQLAGTNEQFF. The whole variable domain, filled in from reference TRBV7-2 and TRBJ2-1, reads GAGVSQSPSNKVTEKGKDVELRCDPISGHTALYWYRQSLGQGLEFLIYFQGNSAPDKSGLPSDRFSAERTGGSVSTLTIQRTQQEDSAVYLCASQLAGTNEQFFGPGTRLTVL.

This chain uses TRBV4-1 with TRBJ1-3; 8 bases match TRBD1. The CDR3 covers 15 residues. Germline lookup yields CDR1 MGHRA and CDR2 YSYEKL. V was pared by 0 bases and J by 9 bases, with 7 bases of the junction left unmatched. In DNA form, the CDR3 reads TGCGCCAGCAGCCAAGATCCTAGGCAGGGGGCCACCATATATTTT. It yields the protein CASSQDPRQGATIYF.

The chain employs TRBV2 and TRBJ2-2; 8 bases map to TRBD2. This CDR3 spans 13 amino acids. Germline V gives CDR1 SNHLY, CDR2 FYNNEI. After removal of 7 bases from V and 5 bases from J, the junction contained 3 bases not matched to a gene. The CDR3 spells CASTTSETGELFF. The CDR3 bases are TGTGCCAGCACGACTAGCGAGACCGGGGAGCTGTTTTTT.

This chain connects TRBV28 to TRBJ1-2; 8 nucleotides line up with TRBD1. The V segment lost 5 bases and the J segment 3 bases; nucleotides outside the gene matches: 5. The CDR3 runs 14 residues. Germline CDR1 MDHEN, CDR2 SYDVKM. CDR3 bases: TGTGCCAGCAGTCCATGGACAGGGCACTATGGCTACACCTTC. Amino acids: CASSPWTGHYGYTF.

This CDR3 reads CASSLVADVAGNTIYF. The CDR3 region has the DNA TGTGCCAGCAGCTTGGTGGCGGATGTCGCTGGAAACACCATATATTTT. The genes are TRBV5-4 and TRBJ1-3; no reliable D call. This CDR3 region has 16 residues. V gave up 0 bases and J gave up 2 bases, with 12 bases separating them. Germline CDR1 and CDR2: SGHNT and YYREEE (reference sequence).

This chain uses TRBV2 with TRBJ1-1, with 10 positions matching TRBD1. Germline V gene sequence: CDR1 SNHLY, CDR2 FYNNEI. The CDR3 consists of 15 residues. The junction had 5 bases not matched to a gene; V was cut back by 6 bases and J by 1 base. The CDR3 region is CASRGRTGGNTEAFF. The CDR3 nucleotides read TGTGCCAGCAGAGGAAGGACAGGGGGGAACACTGAAGCTTTCTTT.

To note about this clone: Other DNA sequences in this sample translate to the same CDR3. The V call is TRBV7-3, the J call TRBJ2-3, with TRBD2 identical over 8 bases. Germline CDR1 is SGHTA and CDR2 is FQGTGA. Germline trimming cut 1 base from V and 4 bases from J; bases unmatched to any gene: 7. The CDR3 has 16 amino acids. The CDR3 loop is CASSLNPGGRADTQYF. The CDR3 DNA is TGTGCCAGCAGCTTAAACCCGGGGGGGCGGGCAGATACGCAGTATTTT.

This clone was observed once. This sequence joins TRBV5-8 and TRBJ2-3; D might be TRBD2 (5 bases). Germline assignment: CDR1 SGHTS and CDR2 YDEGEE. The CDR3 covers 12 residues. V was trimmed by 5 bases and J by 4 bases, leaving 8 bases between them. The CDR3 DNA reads TGTGCCAGCAGTTTAGCGCCAGATACGCAGTATTTT. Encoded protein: CASSLAPDTQYF.

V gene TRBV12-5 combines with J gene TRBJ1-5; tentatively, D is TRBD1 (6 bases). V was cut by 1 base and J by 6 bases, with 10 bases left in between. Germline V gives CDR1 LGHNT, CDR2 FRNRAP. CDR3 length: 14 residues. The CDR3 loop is CASGLEQGSQPQHF. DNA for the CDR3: TGTGCTAGTGGTTTGGAACAGGGAAGTCAGCCCCAGCATTTT.

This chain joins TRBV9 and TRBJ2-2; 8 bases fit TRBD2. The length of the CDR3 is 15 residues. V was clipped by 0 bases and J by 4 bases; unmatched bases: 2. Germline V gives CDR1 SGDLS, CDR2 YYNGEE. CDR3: CASSVAGGATGELFF. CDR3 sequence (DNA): TGTGCCAGCAGCGTAGCCGGGGGGGCCACCGGGGAGCTGTTTTTT.

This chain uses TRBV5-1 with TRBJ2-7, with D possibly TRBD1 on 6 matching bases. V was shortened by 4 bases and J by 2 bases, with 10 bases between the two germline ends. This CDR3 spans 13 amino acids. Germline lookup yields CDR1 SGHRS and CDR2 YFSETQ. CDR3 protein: CASSQGSPYEQYF. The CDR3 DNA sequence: TGCGCCAGCAGCCAGGGGTCCCCCTACGAGCAGTACTTC.

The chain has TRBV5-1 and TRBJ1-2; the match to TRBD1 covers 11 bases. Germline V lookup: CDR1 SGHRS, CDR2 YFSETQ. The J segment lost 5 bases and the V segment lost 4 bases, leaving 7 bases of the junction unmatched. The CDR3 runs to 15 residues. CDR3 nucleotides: TGCGCCAGCAGCCTTGGGGACAGGGGGTTTTATGGCTACACCTTC. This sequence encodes CASSLGDRGFYGYTF.

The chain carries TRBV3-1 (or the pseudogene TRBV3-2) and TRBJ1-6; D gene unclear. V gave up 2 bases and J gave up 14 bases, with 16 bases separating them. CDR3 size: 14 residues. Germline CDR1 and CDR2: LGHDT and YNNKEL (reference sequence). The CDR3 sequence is CASSQKAKQAALHF. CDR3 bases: TGTGCCAGCAGCCAAAAAGCTAAACAAGCGGCCCTCCACTTT.

CDR3 nucleotides: TGTGCCAGTAGTATAACGACAGGGGTTCGTGGCTACACCTTC. The encoded protein is CASSITTGVRGYTF. The V call is TRBV19, the J call TRBJ1-2, with TRBD1 identical over 8 bases. Looked up from germline, CDR1 is LNHDA and CDR2 is SQIVND (reference sequence). V shed 2 bases, J shed 7 bases, and the junction held 6 bases outside the gene matches. The CDR3 has 14 amino acids.